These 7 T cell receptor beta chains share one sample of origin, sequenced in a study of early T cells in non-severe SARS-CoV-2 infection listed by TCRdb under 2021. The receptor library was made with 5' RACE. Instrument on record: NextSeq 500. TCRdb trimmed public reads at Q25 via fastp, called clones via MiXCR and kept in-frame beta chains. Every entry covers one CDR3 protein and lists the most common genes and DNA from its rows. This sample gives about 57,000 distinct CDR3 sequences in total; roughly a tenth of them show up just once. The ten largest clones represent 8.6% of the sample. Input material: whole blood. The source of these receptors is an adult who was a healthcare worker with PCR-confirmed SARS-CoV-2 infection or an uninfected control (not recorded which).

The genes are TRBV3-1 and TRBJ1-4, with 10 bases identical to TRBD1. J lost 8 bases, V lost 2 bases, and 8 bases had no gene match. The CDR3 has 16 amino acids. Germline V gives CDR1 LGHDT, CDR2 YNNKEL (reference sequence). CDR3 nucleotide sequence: TGTGCCAGCAGCCAACCGGCGGGACAGGGGAAGGAAAAACTGTTTTTT. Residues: CASSQPAGQGKEKLFF.

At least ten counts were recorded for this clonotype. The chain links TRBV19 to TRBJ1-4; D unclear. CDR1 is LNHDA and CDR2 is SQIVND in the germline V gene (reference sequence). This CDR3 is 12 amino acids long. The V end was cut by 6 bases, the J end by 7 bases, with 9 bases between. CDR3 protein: CASSPKGEKLFF. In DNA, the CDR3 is TGTGCCAGTAGCCCGAAGGGTGAAAAACTGTTTTTT.

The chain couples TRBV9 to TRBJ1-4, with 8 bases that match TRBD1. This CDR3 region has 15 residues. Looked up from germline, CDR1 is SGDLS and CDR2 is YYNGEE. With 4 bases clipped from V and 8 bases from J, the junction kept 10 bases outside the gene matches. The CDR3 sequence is CASSPQGQGREKLFF. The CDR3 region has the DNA TGTGCCAGCAGCCCACAAGGACAGGGTAGGGAAAAACTGTTTTTT.

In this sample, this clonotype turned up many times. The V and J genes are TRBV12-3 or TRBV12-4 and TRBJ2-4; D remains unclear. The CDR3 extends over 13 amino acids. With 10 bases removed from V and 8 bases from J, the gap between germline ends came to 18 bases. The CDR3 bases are TGTGCCATGAAGACCGTACATGTCGACATTCAGTACTTC. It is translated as CAMKTVHVDIQYF.

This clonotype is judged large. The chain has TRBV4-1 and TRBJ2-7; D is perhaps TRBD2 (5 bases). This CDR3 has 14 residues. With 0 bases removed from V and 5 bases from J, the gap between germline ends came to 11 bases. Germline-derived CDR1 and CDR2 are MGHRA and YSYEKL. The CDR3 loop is CASSQDQPGDEQYF. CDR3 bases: TGCGCCAGCAGCCAAGATCAACCCGGGGACGAGCAGTACTTC.

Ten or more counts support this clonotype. CDR3 region: CSARDPVLAGWGNEQFF. CDR3 coding DNA: TGCAGTGCTAGAGACCCCGTACTAGCGGGATGGGGTAATGAGCAGTTCTTC. V is TRBV20-1 and J is TRBJ2-1; 10 bases agree with TRBD2. Germline V gene lookup returns CDR1 DFQATT and CDR2 SNEGSKA (reference sequence). Unmatched junction bases numbered 12, after V lost 0 bases and J lost 7 bases. The CDR3 length is 17 residues.

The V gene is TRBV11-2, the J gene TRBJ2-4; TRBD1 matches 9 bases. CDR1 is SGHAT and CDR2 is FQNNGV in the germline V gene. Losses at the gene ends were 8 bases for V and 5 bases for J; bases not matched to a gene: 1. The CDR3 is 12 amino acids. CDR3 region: CASGTGQNIQYF. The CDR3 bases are TGTGCCAGCGGGACAGGGCAAAACATTCAGTACTTC.